The 24 T cell receptor beta chains in this list originate from one sample, sequenced in a study of vaccination and CD4 T cells after COVID-19. The treatment is: roughly nine-day PBMC culture with coronavirus spike peptide pools or control peptides (ViraFEST assay). These receptors are not linked to any known antigen. Cultured CD4+ T cell DNA was sequenced using the Oncomine TCR Beta short-read assay. TCRdb reanalysed the PCR reads using MiXCR and keeps one entry per CDR3 protein. The data contain more than 9,500 distinct CDR3 sequences, approximately 49% of them singletons. The specimen sequenced was CD4+ T cells from blood, cultured in vitro. The receptors were sampled from a human donor who had recovered from COVID-19.

The genes are TRBV29-1 and TRBJ1-3; tentatively, D is TRBD1 (5 bases). This CDR3 has 11 amino acids. Trimming removed 7 bases at V and 4 bases at J, with 8 bases between. Germline CDR1 and CDR2: SQVTM and ANQGSEA. The CDR3 region is CSAHRGNTIYF. The CDR3 DNA sequence: TGCAGCGCCCACAGGGGAAACACCATATATTTT.

The gene calls are TRBV30 and TRBJ2-1; D perhaps matches TRBD2 (5 bases). The CDR3 runs 16 residues. CDR1 and CDR2 (germline): GTSNPN, SVGIG (reference sequence). Trimming pared 1 base from V and 15 bases from J, leaving 28 bases between. The CDR3 loop reads CAWSGRWDAGNNLRFF. In DNA, the CDR3 is TGTGCCTGGAGTGGCCGCTGGGATGCGGGTAACAATCTTCGGTTCTTC.

This chain links TRBV7-8 with TRBJ2-3; TRBD2 matches 9 bases. The CDR3 is 16 residues long. V was pared by 6 bases and J by 4 bases, with 11 bases of the junction left unmatched. Germline CDR1 and CDR2: SGHVS and FQNEAQ. The CDR3 DNA follows: TGTGCCAGCAGACAAAGCCCTAGCGGGGCCCCAGATACGCAGTATTTT. Its translation is CASRQSPSGAPDTQYF. Filled out from reference TRBV7-8 and TRBJ2-3, the complete variable domain reads GAGVSQSPRYKVAKRGQDVALRCDPISGHVSLFWYQQALGQGPEFLTYFQNEAQLDKSGLPSDRFFAERPEGSVSTLKIQRTQQEDSAVYLCASRQSPSGAPDTQYFGPGTRLTVL.

The V call is TRBV2, the J call TRBJ1-1; TRBD1 might be the D (5 bases). CDR3 size: 14 residues. The V and J ends lost 3 bases and 1 base respectively, with 9 bases between them. From germline, CDR1 is SNHLY and CDR2 FYNNEI. CDR3 loop: CASSDFTGNTEAFF. The CDR3 DNA reads TGTGCCAGCAGTGATTTTACAGGGAACACTGAAGCTTTCTTT.

V usage is TRBV27 and J usage is TRBJ1-2; D is undetermined. V lost 1 base to trimming and J lost 12 bases, with 21 bases between them. CDR1 is MNHEY and CDR2 is SMNVEV in the germline V gene (reference sequence). The CDR3 totals 15 residues. CDR3: CASSLFSASIGPNTF. In DNA form, the CDR3 reads TGTGCCAGCAGTTTATTCTCGGCCTCCATCGGACCTAACACCTTC.

This clonotype appeared a few times. This chain connects TRBV20-1 to TRBJ1-2; 7 bases map to TRBD1. Germline V lookup: CDR1 DFQATT, CDR2 SNEGSKA (reference sequence). The CDR3 runs 13 residues. With 2 bases clipped from V and 8 bases from J, the junction kept 8 bases outside the gene matches. The CDR3 nucleotides read TGCAGTGCTAGATCCGACAGGGTTCAAGGCTACACCTTC. Translated: CSARSDRVQGYTF.

The chain combines TRBV6-1 with TRBJ2-5; 12 nucleotides agree with TRBD1. This CDR3 has 20 residues. CDR1 is MNHNS, CDR2 SASEGT, per germline. V gave up 6 bases and J gave up 5 bases; unmatched junction bases: 22. This CDR3 is CASSLGPGTGGRGVRETQYF. In nucleotides, the CDR3 is TGTGCCAGCAGCCTTGGCCCCGGGACAGGGGGCCGGGGTGTGCGGGAGACCCAGTACTTC.

In its sample, this clonotype was seen once. The chain combines TRBV4-3 with TRBJ1-1; D not certain. Trimming pared 0 bases from V and 10 bases from J, leaving 12 bases between. Germline V gene data show CDR1 as LGHNA and CDR2 as YSLEER. The CDR3 is 13 amino acids. The CDR3 DNA follows: TGCGCCAGCAGCCAAGAAGACTACTTAGGAGCTTTCTTT. This gives the protein CASSQEDYLGAFF.

This clonotype turned up a few times. The CDR3 coding sequence is TGTGCCAGCAGGCCAGAGGGACAGGGGATAAGTCAGCCCCAGCATTTT. As protein: CASRPEGQGISQPQHF. The chain employs TRBV6-1 and TRBJ1-5; 10 bases are shared with TRBD1. The V gene's germline CDR1 is MNHNS and CDR2 SASEGT. This CDR3 comprises 16 residues. V lost 6 bases, J lost 6 bases, and 11 bases stayed unmatched.

This clonotype was found once. This rearrangement joins TRBV11-2 to TRBJ1-3, with no clear D. Germline V lookup: CDR1 SGHAT, CDR2 FQNNGV. V shed 4 bases and J shed 3 bases, with 19 bases lying between them. The CDR3 is 17 residues long. CDR3: CASSSSKRDLGGNTIYF. In DNA form, the CDR3 reads TGTGCCAGCAGCTCTTCTAAGAGGGATTTGGGTGGAAACACCATATATTTT.

The chain couples TRBV19 to TRBJ1-2; D ambiguous. V lost 5 bases and J 4 bases, leaving 26 bases between the germline ends. The CDR3 totals 18 residues. The germline gives CDR1 LNHDA, CDR2 SQIVND (reference sequence). The CDR3 nucleotides are TGTGCCAGTAGTGTTTTTGTTTCCAGCTCGGGTTCCCTCTATGGCTACACCTTC. Amino acid sequence: CASSVFVSSSGSLYGYTF.

The rearrangement links TRBV6-1 to TRBJ1-1; unclear D gene. The CDR3 spans 14 residues. The germline CDR1 and CDR2 sequences are MNHNS and SASEGT. V lost 2 bases, J lost 1 base, and 8 bases lay in between. CDR3 sequence: CASSELEANTEAFF. The CDR3, as DNA: TGTGCCAGCAGTGAATTGGAGGCGAACACTGAAGCTTTCTTT.

The rearrangement joins TRBV10-1 to TRBJ1-1; no definite D call. Trimming removed 5 bases at V and 0 bases at J, with 10 bases between. The CDR3 consists of 14 residues. Germline loops: CDR1 WNHNN, CDR2 SYGVQD (reference sequence). The CDR3 DNA is TGCGCCAGCAGTAGTGGCAGCCTGAACACTGAAGCTTTCTTT. It translates to CASSSGSLNTEAFF.

The rearrangement links TRBV6-1 to TRBJ2-6, with D unresolved. Germline V gene lookup returns CDR1 MNHNS and CDR2 SASEGT. The CDR3 is 17 amino acids. Deletions cut 1 base from V and 0 bases from J, with 10 bases between. CDR3 bases: TGTGCCAGCAGTGAAGGGTCCAGTTCCTCTGGGGCCAACGTCCTGACTTTC. Translated: CASSEGSSSSGANVLTF.

V and J are TRBV5-4 and TRBJ1-6; TRBD1 matches at 10 bases. The J segment lost 7 bases and the V segment lost 7 bases, leaving 5 bases of the junction unmatched. The V gene's germline CDR1 is SGHNT and CDR2 YYREEE (reference sequence). The CDR3 sequence is 14 residues long. CDR3 coding DNA: TGTGCCAGCGCCCGGGACAGGGGAAATTCACCCCTCCACTTT. Its translation is CASARDRGNSPLHF.

The DNA for the CDR3 is TGTGCCAGCAGCTTAGTGACGGAGAACACCGGGGAGCTGTTTTTT. It encodes CASSLVTENTGELFF. The chain carries TRBV7-2 and TRBJ2-2; D uncertain. The CDR3 runs 15 residues. V was shortened by 1 base and J by 1 base, with 7 bases between the two germline ends. The germline V gene encodes CDR1 SGHTA and CDR2 FQGNSA.

This clonotype has only a few counts. The chain combines TRBV6-2 or TRBV6-3 with TRBJ1-2; D not certain. Trimming took 7 bases from V and 7 from J, leaving 19 bases between them. CDR3 length: 14 residues. CDR1 is MNHEY and CDR2 is SVGEGT in the germline V gene. CDR3 amino acids: CASTQSRDLGGYTF. DNA of the CDR3: TGTGCCAGCACCCAATCAAGGGATTTGGGTGGCTACACCTTC.

The chain carries TRBV7-9 and TRBJ2-7; D may be TRBD1 (6 bases). This CDR3 spans 13 amino acids. V lost 3 bases and J 7 bases, leaving 13 bases between the germline ends. Germline-derived CDR1 and CDR2 are SEHNR and FQNEAQ (reference sequence). DNA for the CDR3: TGTGCCAGCAGCTTGGGGGCCTACTCTGAGCAGTACTTC. Translated, it gives CASSLGAYSEQYF. Filled out from reference TRBV7-9 and TRBJ2-7, the complete variable domain reads DTGVSQNPRHKITKRGQNVTFRCDPISEHNRLYWYRQTLGQGPEFLTYFQNEAQLEKSRLLSDRFSAERPKGSFSTLEIQRTEQGDSAMYLCASSLGAYSEQYFGPGTRLTVT.

This clonotype came up a few times. This chain connects TRBV6-2 or TRBV6-3 to TRBJ2-3; D uncertain. Trimming removed 8 bases at V and 0 bases at J, with 9 bases between. This CDR3 comprises 13 residues. Germline V gene lookup returns CDR1 MNHEY and CDR2 SVGEGT. This CDR3 is CASRKQSTDTQYF. CDR3 in DNA: TGTGCCAGCCGGAAACAGAGCACAGATACGCAGTATTTT.

The rearrangement joins TRBV6-2 or TRBV6-3 to TRBJ1-1, with TRBD1 matching over 9 bases. V lost 6 bases and J lost 3; bases outside the gene matches: 14. The CDR3 covers 17 residues. Germline V gene sequence: CDR1 MNHEY, CDR2 SVGEGT. CDR3 bases: TGTGCCAGCAGACCGTTGAACAGGGGGCGAGGGGACACTGAAGCTTTCTTT. Amino acids: CASRPLNRGRGDTEAFF.

This clonotype came up a few times. This chain uses TRBV7-2 with TRBJ1-2, with 8 bases lining up with TRBD1. J was trimmed by 7 bases and V by 5 bases; bases with no gene match: 9. This CDR3 region has 14 residues. Germline lookup yields CDR1 SGHTA and CDR2 FQGNSA. The CDR3, as DNA: TGTGCCAGCAGCCTTACCCAGGGGGCGGGTGGCTACACCTTC. It is translated as CASSLTQGAGGYTF.

This chain uses TRBV28 with TRBJ1-1; tentative D call: TRBD1 (6 bases). Germline-derived CDR1 and CDR2 are MDHEN and SYDVKM. The CDR3 is made up of 13 amino acids. The V gene lost 6 bases and the J gene lost 1 base, with 9 bases spanning the gap. CDR3 in DNA: TGTGCCAGCAGAGACAGGCCGAACACTGAAGCTTTCTTT. This codes for CASRDRPNTEAFF.

V gene TRBV6-5 combines with J gene TRBJ1-6; D gene ambiguous. CDR3 length: 14 residues. Germline CDR1 reads MNHEY; CDR2 reads SVGAGI. Trimming removed 2 bases from V and 7 bases from J, with 9 bases in between. CDR3 residues: CASSYKGSNSPLHF. CDR3 DNA sequence: TGTGCCAGCAGTTACAAAGGGAGCAATTCACCCCTCCACTTT.

This clonotype was counted between two and nine times. The J gene is TRBJ2-5, the V gene TRBV20-1; TRBD2 matches 10 bases. CDR1 and CDR2 (germline): DFQATT, SNEGSKA (reference sequence). The length of the CDR3 is 16 residues. The ends lost 0 bases at V and 0 bases at J; junction bases unmatched: 4. CDR3 DNA sequence: TGCAGTGCTAGAGAACGAGCGGGGGGGTACCAAGAGACCCAGTACTTC. Translated, it gives CSARERAGGYQETQYF.